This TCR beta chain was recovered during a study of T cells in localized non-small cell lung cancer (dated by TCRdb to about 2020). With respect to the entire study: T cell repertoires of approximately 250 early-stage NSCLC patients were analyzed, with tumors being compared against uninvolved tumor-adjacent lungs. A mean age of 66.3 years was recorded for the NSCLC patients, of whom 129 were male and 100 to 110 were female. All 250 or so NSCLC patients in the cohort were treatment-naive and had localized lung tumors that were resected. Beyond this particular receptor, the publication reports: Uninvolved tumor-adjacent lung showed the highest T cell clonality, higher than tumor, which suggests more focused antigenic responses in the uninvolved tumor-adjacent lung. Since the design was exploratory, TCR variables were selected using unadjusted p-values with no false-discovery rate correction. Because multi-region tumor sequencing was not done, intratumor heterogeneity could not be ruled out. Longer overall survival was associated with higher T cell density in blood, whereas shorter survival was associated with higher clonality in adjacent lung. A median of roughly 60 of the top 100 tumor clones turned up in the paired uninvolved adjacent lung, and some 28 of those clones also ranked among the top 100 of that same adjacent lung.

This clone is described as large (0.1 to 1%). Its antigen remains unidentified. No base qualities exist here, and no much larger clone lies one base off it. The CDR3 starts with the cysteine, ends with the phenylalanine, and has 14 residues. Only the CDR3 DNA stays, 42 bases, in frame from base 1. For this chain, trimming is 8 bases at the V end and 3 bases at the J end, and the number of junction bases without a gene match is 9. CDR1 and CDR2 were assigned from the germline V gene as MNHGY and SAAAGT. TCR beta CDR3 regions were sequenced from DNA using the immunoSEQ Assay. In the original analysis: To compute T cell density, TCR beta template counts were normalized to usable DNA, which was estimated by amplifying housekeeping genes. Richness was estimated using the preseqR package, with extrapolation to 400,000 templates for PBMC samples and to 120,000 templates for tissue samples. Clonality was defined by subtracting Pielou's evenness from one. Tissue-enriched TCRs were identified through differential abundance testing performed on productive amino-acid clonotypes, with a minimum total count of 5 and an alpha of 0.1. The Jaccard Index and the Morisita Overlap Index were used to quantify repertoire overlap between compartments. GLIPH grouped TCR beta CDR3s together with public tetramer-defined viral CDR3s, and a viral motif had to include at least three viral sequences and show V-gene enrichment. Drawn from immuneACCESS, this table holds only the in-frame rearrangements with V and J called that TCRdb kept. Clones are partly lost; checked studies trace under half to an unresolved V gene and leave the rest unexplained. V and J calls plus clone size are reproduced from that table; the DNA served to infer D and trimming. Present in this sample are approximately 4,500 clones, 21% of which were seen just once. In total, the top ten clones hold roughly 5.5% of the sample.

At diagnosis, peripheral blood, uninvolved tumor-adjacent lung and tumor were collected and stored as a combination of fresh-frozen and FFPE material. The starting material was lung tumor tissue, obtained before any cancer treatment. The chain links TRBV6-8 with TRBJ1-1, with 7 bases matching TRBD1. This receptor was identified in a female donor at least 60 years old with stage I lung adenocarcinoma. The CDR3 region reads CASQLTGLDTEAFF. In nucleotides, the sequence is TGTGCCAGCCAACTGACAGGGCTGGACACTGAAGCTTTCTTT.